These 6 T cell receptor beta chains originate from one sample sequenced in a study of cytomegalovirus exposure and HLA in healthy donors. Primers for the PCR totalled 60 Vbeta and 13 Jbeta. Assay used: immunoSEQ multiplex PCR; TCRdb lists only in-frame clones, some missing. The table has under 130,000 clones, approximately 80% seen once. The sequenced material came from PBMCs. These receptors all come from a male donor in good health and CMV-seronegative.

Comments on this clone: A read error may produce the germline difference seen at one junction end. The CDR3 DNA is TGTGCCAGCAGTGAATCCGGGGAGGGGGGCGTGAATGGCTACACCTTC. As protein: CASSESGEGGVNGYTF. The rearrangement links TRBV10-3 to TRBJ1-2, with D perhaps TRBD1 (6 bases). This CDR3 is built from 16 residues. Germline-derived CDR1 and CDR2 are ENHRY and SYGVKD.

Regarding this clone: At one end, the junction sequence differs from germline, possibly due to a read error. The rearrangement uses TRBV7-9 and TRBJ2-7; 8 bases match TRBD1. CDR3 length: 12 amino acids. Germline loops: CDR1 SEHNR, CDR2 FQNEAQ (reference sequence). CDR3 protein: CSSSPTGAEQYF. Here the CDR3 DNA reads TGTTCCAGCAGCCCGACAGGGGCCGAGCAGTACTTC.

The chain is built from TRBV15 and TRBJ1-5; TRBD1 matches 7 bases. Germline-derived CDR1 and CDR2 are LNHNV and YYDKDF (reference sequence). V shed 3 bases and J 0 bases; nucleotides not matched to a gene: 11. CDR3 length equals 18 residues. For the CDR3, the DNA is TGTGCCACCAGCAGCGCCCTTCGACAGGGTTATAGCAATCAGCCCCAGCATTTT. Protein sequence: CATSSALRQGYSNQPQHF.

The chain combines TRBV27 with TRBJ2-2; 10 bases map to TRBD2. Germline assignment: CDR1 MNHEY and CDR2 SMNVEV (reference sequence). This CDR3 comprises 16 residues. V was pared by 2 bases and J by 8 bases, with 8 bases of the junction left unmatched. In DNA form, the CDR3 reads TGTGCCAGCAGTTTAGTGTTAGCGGGAGGCCCGGGGGAGCTGTTTTTT. This gives the protein CASSLVLAGGPGELFF.

Written as DNA, the CDR3 is TGTGCCAGTAGTGTTCAGGGCCTGAACACTGAAGCTTTCTTT. Translation gives CASSVQGLNTEAFF. The chain employs TRBV19 and TRBJ1-1, with TRBD1 as a possible D gene (5 bases). V lost 5 bases and J lost 0, with 10 bases in between. CDR3 size: 14 residues. Germline loops: CDR1 LNHDA, CDR2 SQIVND (reference sequence).

CDR3: CASRRDGTYEQYF. DNA of the CDR3: TGTGCCAGCAGGCGGGACGGCACCTACGAGCAGTACTTC. The V call is TRBV6-5, the J call TRBJ2-7, with a possible D match to TRBD2 (6 bases). V gave up 6 bases and J gave up 2 bases, with 11 bases separating them. The CDR3 is 13 amino acids. Germline CDR1 and CDR2: MNHEY and SVGAGI.